This T cell receptor beta chain was found in a study of T cell responses to AZD1222 COVID-19 vaccine. For the study at large: Pooled in the analysis were second doses at about 4 or about 12 weeks. The study's findings and limits: The breadth and depth of Spike-specific TCRs increased once two AZD1222 doses had been given.

Sequenced by immunoSEQ multiplex PCR; TCRdb stores in-frame clones only, minus some. The sample has 130,000 or so clones, 85% to 95% seen once; the top ten hold over 6.5%. Turning to this clone: What it binds is not known.

V shed 6 bases and J 2 bases; nucleotides not matched to a gene: 7. Germline CDR1 is LNHDA and CDR2 is SQIVND (reference sequence). CDR3 size: 15 residues. The sequence derives from an adult in good health. This chain joins TRBV19 and TRBJ1-2; TRBD1 matches at 9 bases. The sequences come from peripheral blood, collected on day 0 of AZD1222 vaccination. The DNA of the CDR3 is TGTGCCAGTAGCCAGGGACAGGGTGGGAACTATGGCTACACCTTC. Protein sequence: CASSQGQGGNYGYTF.